The next 31 T cell receptor beta chains were all read from a single sample in a study of OX40 agonist ivuxolimab in advanced cancers. Method: immunoSEQ multiplex PCR; TCRdb's copy keeps in-frame clones and lacks some. This sample has under 20,000 clones, with over 55% found just once. Sequences were derived from CD4+ or CD8+ T cells sorted from blood, sampled in a trial of the OX40 agonist ivuxolimab. These receptors were collected from an adult with an advanced solid tumor such as melanoma, head and neck, liver or kidney cancer.

The V and J genes are TRBV11-2 and TRBJ1-2; maybe TRBD1 (6 bases). Trimming shortened V by 5 bases and J by 0 bases, and 16 bases separated the two germline ends. CDR1 is SGHAT, CDR2 FQNNGV, per germline. The CDR3 covers 16 residues. CDR3 coding DNA: TGTGCCAGCAGCCCGAGTCAGGGGATTGCTAACTATGGCTACACCTTC. Translated: CASSPSQGIANYGYTF.

This clone has only a few counts. The rearrangement uses TRBV6-6 and TRBJ2-7; D is unclear. The CDR3 sequence is 12 residues long. The germline V gene has CDR1 MNHNY and CDR2 SVGAGI (reference sequence). Trimming shortened V by 1 base and J by 4 bases, and 5 bases separated the two germline ends. In DNA, the CDR3 is TGTGCCAGCAGTTACTTCTCTTACGAGCAGTACTTC. This gives the protein CASSYFSYEQYF.

This clone occurred a few times. V is TRBV4-3 and J is TRBJ2-4; 9 positions agree with TRBD2. Per germline, CDR1 LGHNA and CDR2 YSLEER. This CDR3 has 19 residues. The V segment lost 4 bases and the J segment 1 base; nucleotides outside the gene matches: 14. Here the CDR3 DNA reads TGCGCCAGCAGCCCTGAGCGGGGGGACGTGATTAGGGCCAAAAACATTCAGTACTTC. Its translation: CASSPERGDVIRAKNIQYF.

V gene TRBV5-1 combines with J gene TRBJ2-3; 9 bases line up with TRBD2. The ends lost 0 bases at V and 3 bases at J; junction bases unmatched: 5. The CDR3 loop spans 16 amino acids. Germline assignment: CDR1 SGHRS and CDR2 YFSETQ. CDR3 in amino acids: CASSLEASGATDTQYF. Written as DNA, the CDR3 is TGCGCCAGCAGCTTGGAGGCTAGCGGGGCAACAGATACGCAGTATTTT.

The CDR3 loop reads CASSLAPTRQFF. The CDR3 region has the DNA TGCGCCAGCAGCTTGGCGCCCACAAGGCAGTTCTTC. The gene calls are TRBV5-1 and TRBJ2-1; D is undetermined. CDR3 size: 12 residues. Germline CDR1 is SGHRS and CDR2 is YFSETQ. V was trimmed by 0 bases and J by 12 bases, leaving 10 bases between them.

The V and J genes are TRBV7-9 and TRBJ2-7; 11 positions match TRBD2. Germline CDR1 is SEHNR and CDR2 is FQNEAQ (reference sequence). This CDR3 has 17 amino acids. With V trimmed by 5 bases and J by 0 bases, 9 bases remained unmatched. CDR3 amino acids: CASSKTGTSGFSYEQYF. CDR3 bases: TGTGCCAGCAGCAAAACCGGGACTAGCGGATTCTCCTACGAGCAGTACTTC.

This sequence joins TRBV4-1 and TRBJ1-2; D gene unclear. Trimming took 1 base from V and 3 from J, leaving 12 bases between them. The CDR3 spans 15 residues. Germline loops: CDR1 MGHRA, CDR2 YSYEKL. Written as DNA, the CDR3 is TGCGCCAGCAGCCAAGGGGTGGTCCGAGACTATGGCTACACCTTC. This encodes CASSQGVVRDYGYTF.

The genes are TRBV11-2 and TRBJ2-7; tentatively, D is TRBD2 (5 bases). Germline loops: CDR1 SGHAT, CDR2 FQNNGV. CDR3 length equals 13 residues. With 1 base removed from V and 1 base from J, the gap between germline ends came to 5 bases. CDR3 protein: CASSLGGSYEQYF. CDR3 DNA sequence: TGTGCCAGCAGCTTAGGCGGGTCCTACGAGCAGTACTTC.

With regard to this clone: The sample has other DNA sequences that encode this CDR3 too. The gene calls are TRBV11-2 and TRBJ2-5; TRBD2 aligns across 7 bases. The CDR3 is 17 amino acids. V lost 5 bases and J lost 5; bases outside the gene matches: 17. Germline CDR1 SGHAT, CDR2 FQNNGV. The CDR3, as DNA: TGTGCCAGCAGCGGCCTTGTGCGTCGGGGGGTCCAGGAGACCCAGTACTTC. It translates to CASSGLVRRGVQETQYF.

V and J are TRBV4-1 and TRBJ1-2; D is possibly TRBD1 (5 bases). The V end lost 1 base, the J end lost 5 bases, and 11 bases lay between the germline ends. CDR3 length: 14 amino acids. Germline CDR1 reads MGHRA; CDR2 reads YSYEKL. DNA for the CDR3: TGCGCCAGCAGCCAAGGGTGGACACCTTATGGCTACACCTTC. This codes for CASSQGWTPYGYTF.

The chain carries TRBV28 and TRBJ2-1; the match to TRBD1 covers 7 bases. CDR1 is MDHEN, CDR2 SYDVKM, per germline. This CDR3 spans 14 amino acids. V lost 0 bases and J lost 9; bases outside the gene matches: 5. The CDR3, as DNA: TGTGCCAGCAGTTTATGGGAGGCAGGGGGTGAGCAGTTCTTC. Its protein product is CASSLWEAGGEQFF.

The chain uses TRBV11-2 and TRBJ2-3, with D possibly TRBD1 on 6 matching bases. There are 17 residues in the CDR3. Trimming took off 0 bases at V and 10 bases at J, with 23 bases between the two ends. In germline, CDR1 is SGHAT, CDR2 FQNNGV. In nucleotides, the CDR3 is TGTGCCAGCAGCTTAGATCAGGTGGCCACAGGGACGGATTCGCAGTATTTT. Protein product: CASSLDQVATGTDSQYF.

The V and J genes are TRBV6-7 and TRBJ2-5; 8 nucleotides agree with TRBD1. TRBV6-7 is labeled an ORF, and its function is uncertain. CDR3 length equals 20 residues. J was trimmed by 7 bases and V by 5 bases; bases with no gene match: 27. CDR3 bases: TGTGCCAGCAGTACGGGACGGAAAAGTATCCATCTCGACAGGGGAAGGACCCAGTACTTC. It encodes CASSTGRKSIHLDRGRTQYF.

This chain joins TRBV2 and TRBJ2-1; TRBD2 might be the D (5 bases). V was trimmed by 2 bases and J by 7 bases, leaving 9 bases between them. CDR3 length: 13 amino acids. Germline CDR1 and CDR2: SNHLY and FYNNEI. The CDR3 reads CASSEWSGNEQFF. The DNA for the CDR3 is TGTGCCAGCAGTGAATGGTCGGGGAATGAGCAGTTCTTC.

This rearrangement joins TRBV7-2 to TRBJ2-7; D possibly matches TRBD1 or TRBD2 (5 bases each). V was cut by 3 bases and J by 5 bases, with 5 bases left in between. This CDR3 region has 11 residues. Germline CDR1 reads SGHTA; CDR2 reads FQGNSA. CDR3 nucleotide sequence: TGTGCCAGCAGCTTGGGGGACGAGCAGTACTTC. It encodes CASSLGDEQYF.

The chain couples TRBV5-1 to TRBJ2-2; 9 nucleotides line up with TRBD1. The CDR3 has 16 amino acids. Unmatched junction bases numbered 4, after V lost 3 bases and J lost 1 base. CDR1 SGHRS and CDR2 YFSETQ come from the germline V gene. The DNA of the CDR3 is TGCGCCAGCAGCTCCTGGGGACAGGGGAACACCGGGGAGCTGTTTTTT. Translated, it gives CASSSWGQGNTGELFF.

The chain has TRBV7-6 and TRBJ2-7, with D possibly called TRBD1 or TRBD2 (5 bases each). The V end was cut by 1 base, the J end by 4 bases, with 8 bases between. This CDR3 region has 13 residues. Germline-derived CDR1 and CDR2 are SGHVS and FNYEAQ. The CDR3: CASSLDGGYEQYF. The CDR3 DNA is TGTGCCAGCAGCTTAGATGGGGGTTACGAGCAGTACTTC.

Written as DNA, the CDR3 is TGTGCCAGCAGGGTAAAAGGGGACACCTCTAACTATGGCTACACCTTC. Translating it yields CASRVKGDTSNYGYTF. The chain couples TRBV6-4 to TRBJ1-2, with D possibly being TRBD1 (6 bases). The CDR3 sequence is 16 residues long. V lost 6 bases and J 0 bases, leaving 17 bases between the germline ends. Germline CDR1 and CDR2: MRHNA and SNTAGT.

The CDR3 region has the DNA TGTGCCAGCAGCCCCCACGCAGGGGGCCCCGAGCAGTACTTC. Translation: CASSPHAGGPEQYF. This chain joins TRBV11-2 and TRBJ2-7, with 8 bases lining up with TRBD1. Germline V CDR1 and CDR2: SGHAT, FQNNGV. The junction had 9 bases not matched to a gene; V was cut back by 5 bases and J by 6 bases. The CDR3 runs to 14 residues.

The chain joins TRBV9 to TRBJ2-5; no clear D. V gave up 0 bases and J gave up 2 bases, with 8 bases separating them. The germline CDR1 and CDR2 sequences are SGDLS and YYNGEE. The CDR3 length is 14 residues. The CDR3 is CASSVDNGQETQYF. DNA for the CDR3: TGTGCCAGCAGCGTAGATAACGGTCAAGAGACCCAGTACTTC. The complete variable domain, with remaining parts taken from reference TRBV9 and TRBJ2-5, reads DSGVTQTPKHLITATGQRVTLRCSPRSGDLSVYWYQQSLDQGLQFLIQYYNGEERAKGNILERFSAQQFPDLHSELNLSSLELGDSALYFCASSVDNGQETQYFGPGTRLLVL.

This clone is medium-sized (0.01 to 0.1%). The rearrangement joins TRBV30 to TRBJ2-7; no clear D. Per the germline V gene, CDR1 is GTSNPN and CDR2 is SVGIG (reference sequence). There are 12 residues in the CDR3. The V and J ends lost 1 base and 6 bases respectively, with 10 bases between them. In nucleotides, the CDR3 is TGTGCCTGGAGTGCTCCACAGATCGAGCAGTACTTC. This sequence encodes CAWSAPQIEQYF.

The chain couples TRBV10-3 to TRBJ1-1; no definite D call. The CDR3 contains 17 residues. The V gene's germline CDR1 is ENHRY and CDR2 SYGVKD. Trimming removed 3 bases from V and 0 bases from J, with 17 bases in between. CDR3: CAISDRAITSMNTEAFF. CDR3 DNA sequence: TGTGCCATCAGTGATAGGGCAATCACATCCATGAACACTGAAGCTTTCTTT.

The chain is built from TRBV5-8 and TRBJ2-5; D possibly corresponds to TRBD2 (6 bases). Trimming removed 4 bases from V and 5 bases from J, with 21 bases in between. The CDR3 sequence is 16 residues long. The V gene's germline CDR1 is SGHTS and CDR2 YDEGEE. For the CDR3, the DNA is TGTGCCAGCAGCCTTGGCGGGGTAGTTTCGGCGGAGACCCAGTACTTC. Translating it yields CASSLGGVVSAETQYF. The full variable domain, rest sourced from reference TRBV5-8 and TRBJ2-5, is EAGVTQSPTHLIKTRGQQATLRCSPISGHTSVYWYQQALGLGLQFLLWYDEGEERNRGNFPPRFSGRQFPNYSSELNVNALELEDSALYLCASSLGGVVSAETQYFGPGTRLLVL.

The rearrangement links TRBV29-1 to TRBJ2-3; D is possibly TRBD2 (6 bases). V was cut by 1 base and J by 2 bases, with 13 bases left in between. CDR1 is SQVTM and CDR2 is ANQGSEA in the germline V gene. This CDR3 is 15 amino acids long. CDR3 sequence: CSVEGGVDHTDTQYF. In nucleotides, the CDR3 is TGCAGCGTTGAAGGGGGGGTGGATCACACAGATACGCAGTATTTT.

The chain couples TRBV11-2 to TRBJ2-5, with 11 positions matching TRBD1. After removal of 4 bases from V and 4 bases from J, the junction contained 11 bases not matched to a gene. Germline V lookup: CDR1 SGHAT, CDR2 FQNNGV. This CDR3 is 17 amino acids long. The CDR3 DNA follows: TGTGCCAGCAGCTCCGGGACAGGGGGTTGGAAGGGAGAGACCCAGTACTTC. Its protein is CASSSGTGGWKGETQYF.

J is TRBJ2-7 and V is TRBV10-2; 9 nucleotides line up with TRBD2. The CDR3 sequence is 17 residues long. CDR1 and CDR2 (germline): WSHSY, SAAADI. Trimming at V came to 0 bases and at J to 4 bases, leaving 10 bases not matched to a gene. This CDR3 is CASSESRSAGGPYEQYF. DNA of the CDR3: TGCGCCAGCAGTGAGTCTCGTTCCGCGGGGGGGCCGTACGAGCAGTACTTC.

DNA for the CDR3: TGTGCCAGCAGTGGACAGGGGGCTTTTAGCACAGATACGCAGTATTTT. It codes for CASSGQGAFSTDTQYF. The chain uses TRBV2 and TRBJ2-3, with 10 positions matching TRBD1. The CDR3 sequence is 16 residues long. Germline CDR1 SNHLY, CDR2 FYNNEI. Trimming took 4 bases from V and 0 from J; bases not matched to a gene: 4.

This clone was counted between two and nine times. This chain uses TRBV19 with TRBJ1-1; D remains ambiguous. There are 13 residues in the CDR3. Trimming took 2 bases from V and 2 from J, leaving 6 bases between them. Germline CDR1 LNHDA, CDR2 SQIVND (reference sequence). CDR3 DNA sequence: TGTGCCAGTAGTATACTAAGAAACACTGAAGCTTTCTTT. It codes for CASSILRNTEAFF.

This clone was found once. The CDR3 nucleotides are TGTGCCAGCTCATTGGGCGCGGGGGCGAGGGAGACCCAGTACTTC. Its translation: CASSLGAGARETQYF. The chain couples TRBV11-2 to TRBJ2-5, with a possible D match to TRBD2 (7 bases). This CDR3 comprises 15 residues. Germline values: CDR1 SGHAT, CDR2 FQNNGV. Trimming took 8 bases from V and 5 from J, leaving 21 bases between them.

Comment on this clone: One junction end does not reproduce the germline sequence, and a read error may be involved. This chain links TRBV5-1 with TRBJ2-7, with 7 bases fitting TRBD1. In germline, CDR1 is SGHRS, CDR2 YFSETQ. This CDR3 has 15 amino acids. The CDR3 here is CASSWGRQGFHEQYF. The CDR3 DNA reads TGTGCCAGCAGCTGGGGTCGACAGGGTTTCCACGAGCAGTACTTC.

V gene TRBV28 combines with J gene TRBJ2-3, with 8 bases aligning to TRBD2. Germline V gene lookup returns CDR1 MDHEN and CDR2 SYDVKM. Trimming took 5 bases from V and 1 from J; bases not matched to a gene: 11. This CDR3 is built from 17 residues. The CDR3, as DNA: TGTGCCAGCAGTCTTGGGACTAGGGAAAGTGGCACAGATACGCAGTATTTT. Translating it yields CASSLGTRESGTDTQYF.